Shown below are 26 T cell receptor beta chains from a single sample sequenced in a study of technical replicates of blood from a few donors. Data came from immunoSEQ multiplex PCR; TCRdb stores just in-frame clones and leaves some out. The sample has more than 65,000 clones; around 90% are singletons. The specimen was T cells isolated from PBMCs. The source is a human donor in good health.

The rearrangement joins TRBV7-2 to TRBJ2-3; D remains ambiguous. This CDR3 contains 14 residues. Between the trimmed V and J ends, which lost 1 base and 2 bases, there was a span of 7 bases. Per germline, CDR1 SGHTA and CDR2 FQGNSA. CDR3 sequence reads: CASSLDSPTDTQYF. The CDR3 nucleotides read TGTGCCAGCAGCTTAGACTCACCCACAGATACGCAGTATTTT. The full variable domain, its missing parts supplied by reference TRBV7-2 and TRBJ2-3, is GAGVSQSPSNKVTEKGKDVELRCDPISGHTALYWYRQSLGQGLEFLIYFQGNSAPDKSGLPSDRFSAERTGGSVSTLTIQRTQQEDSAVYLCASSLDSPTDTQYFGPGTRLTVL.

This rearrangement joins TRBV11-2 to TRBJ2-3; D is unresolved. V lost 6 bases to trimming and J lost 5 bases, with 9 bases between them. The germline V gene has CDR1 SGHAT and CDR2 FQNNGV. The CDR3 sequence is 12 residues long. CDR3 in DNA: TGTGCCAGCAGTACTCCTCGAGATACGCAGTATTTT. This sequence encodes CASSTPRDTQYF.

The chain is built from TRBV2 and TRBJ1-4; TRBD1 aligns across 10 bases. This CDR3 comprises 15 residues. Germline CDR1 SNHLY, CDR2 FYNNEI. V shed 6 bases, J shed 8 bases, and the junction held 9 bases outside the gene matches. CDR3 region: CASSVGQGFEEKLFF. The CDR3 DNA reads as TGTGCCAGCAGCGTGGGACAGGGGTTTGAGGAAAAACTGTTTTTT.

The rearrangement links TRBV27 to TRBJ2-3, with TRBD2 as a possible D gene (6 bases). CDR3 length equals 14 residues. The V end was cut by 10 bases, the J end by 0 bases, with 14 bases between. Germline values: CDR1 MNHEY, CDR2 SMNVEV (reference sequence). The DNA of the CDR3 is TGTGCCATCCGGGGGATCTCTAGCACAGATACGCAGTATTTT. Its translation: CAIRGISSTDTQYF.

The CDR3 DNA sequence: TGTGCCAGCAGCGAGACTGGAGGGGTCTACAATGAGCAGTTCTTC. This encodes CASSETGGVYNEQFF. The chain recombines TRBV9 with TRBJ2-1; a weak D match, TRBD2 (6 bases). The CDR3 has 15 residues. Trimming removed 3 bases at V and 3 bases at J, with 13 bases between. Germline assignment: CDR1 SGDLS and CDR2 YYNGEE.

The gene calls are TRBV10-3 and TRBJ1-4; 7 nucleotides align to TRBD1. CDR1 and CDR2 (germline): ENHRY, SYGVKD. There are 14 residues in the CDR3. J gave up 11 bases and V 3 bases, and 9 bases lay outside the gene matches. The CDR3 loop reads CAISDFEGTEKLFF. Written as DNA, the CDR3 is TGTGCCATCAGTGATTTCGAGGGGACAGAGAAACTGTTTTTT.

CDR3 in amino acids: CASSLLGGVEQPQHF. The CDR3 coding sequence is TGTGCCAGCAGCCTATTGGGGGGGGTTGAGCAGCCCCAGCATTTT. The chain employs TRBV28 and TRBJ1-5; TRBD1 is a possible D gene (5 bases). Germline CDR1 reads MDHEN; CDR2 reads SYDVKM. This CDR3 contains 15 residues. Deletions cut 6 bases from V and 7 bases from J, with 19 bases between.

The CDR3 coding sequence is TGCGCCAGCAGTCCCGGGACTAGAGGTGCAGATACGCAGTATTTT. This sequence encodes CASSPGTRGADTQYF. The chain joins TRBV5-1 to TRBJ2-3, with 8 positions matching TRBD2. The V gene's germline CDR1 is SGHRS and CDR2 YFSETQ. The CDR3 totals 15 residues. V was clipped by 5 bases and J by 4 bases; unmatched bases: 9.

This chain joins TRBV9 and TRBJ2-1, with 9 bases fitting TRBD2. J was trimmed by 8 bases and V by 3 bases; bases with no gene match: 9. CDR3 length: 15 residues. Germline CDR1 and CDR2: SGDLS and YYNGEE. CDR3 protein: CASSEKREVAHEQFF. CDR3 nucleotides: TGTGCCAGCAGCGAAAAGCGGGAGGTTGCCCATGAGCAGTTCTTC.

This clone was picked up one time. V and J are TRBV19 and TRBJ1-1; 8 nucleotides agree with TRBD1. V was clipped by 6 bases and J by 3 bases; unmatched bases: 6. Germline CDR1 LNHDA, CDR2 SQIVND (reference sequence). The CDR3 is 14 amino acids. For the CDR3, the DNA is TGTGCCAGTAGCCGGACAGGGATGTACACTGAAGCTTTCTTT. This sequence encodes CASSRTGMYTEAFF.

The J gene is TRBJ1-1, the V gene TRBV6-5; D gene unclear. Trimming pared 3 bases from V and 4 bases from J, leaving 6 bases between. The CDR3 spans 12 residues. The germline V gene encodes CDR1 MNHEY and CDR2 SVGAGI. CDR3 nucleotide sequence: TGTGCCAGCAGTTATGCGGTCACTGAAGCTTTCTTT. Protein product: CASSYAVTEAFF.

CDR3 bases: TGTGCCAGCAGTTGGGGCAGCTCCTACAATGAGCAGTTCTTC. It yields the protein CASSWGSSYNEQFF. The rearrangement uses TRBV6-5 and TRBJ2-1, with a possible D match to TRBD1 (5 bases). The CDR3 totals 14 residues. Germline V gene lookup returns CDR1 MNHEY and CDR2 SVGAGI. V lost 4 bases and J 0 bases, leaving 7 bases between the germline ends.

This sequence joins TRBV6-5 and TRBJ2-1, with 8 bases lining up with TRBD2. This CDR3 has 16 residues. J lost 4 bases, V lost 3 bases, and 8 bases had no gene match. CDR1 MNHEY and CDR2 SVGAGI come from the germline V gene. The CDR3 sequence: CASSYSAGERYNEQFF. The CDR3 region has the DNA TGTGCCAGCAGTTATTCAGCGGGAGAGAGGTACAATGAGCAGTTCTTC.

In DNA, the CDR3 is TGTGCCAGCACAGGACTAGAGACCGGGGAGCTGTTTTTT. Encoded protein: CASTGLETGELFF. The gene calls are TRBV2 and TRBJ2-2; 7 positions match TRBD2. Germline V gives CDR1 SNHLY, CDR2 FYNNEI. V was pared by 7 bases and J by 5 bases, with 4 bases of the junction left unmatched. The CDR3 loop spans 13 amino acids.

V gene TRBV12-5 combines with J gene TRBJ1-1; D unresolved. Trimming left V 5 bases short and J 0 bases short, with 7 bases between. The CDR3 length is 13 residues. Germline V gives CDR1 LGHNT, CDR2 FRNRAP. The CDR3 is CASGEELNTEAFF. CDR3 DNA sequence: TGTGCTAGTGGTGAGGAGTTGAACACTGAAGCTTTCTTT.

This clone showed up just once. J is TRBJ2-5 and V is TRBV7-2; D is unclear. CDR1 is SGHTA and CDR2 is FQGNSA in the germline V gene. CDR3 length: 13 amino acids. The V end lost 4 bases, the J end lost 0 bases, and 6 bases lay between the germline ends. The CDR3 nucleotides read TGTGCCAGCAGCTACTGGTACCAAGAGACCCAGTACTTC. Its protein product is CASSYWYQETQYF.

The chain uses TRBV28 and TRBJ1-5, with no clear D. There are 12 residues in the CDR3. Per germline, CDR1 MDHEN and CDR2 SYDVKM. Trimming removed 8 bases from V and 6 bases from J, with 11 bases in between. The CDR3, as DNA: TGTGCCAGCTCCGTCACACGTCAGCCCCAGCATTTT. Amino acid sequence: CASSVTRQPQHF. The variable domain in full, with the rest retrieved from reference TRBV28 and TRBJ1-5, is DVKVTQSSRYLVKRTGEKVFLECVQDMDHENMFWYRQDPGLGLRLIYFSYDVKMKEKGDIPEGYSVSREKKERFSLILESASTNQTSMYLCASSVTRQPQHFGDGTRLSIL.

The V gene is TRBV7-8, the J gene TRBJ2-7; 7 bases line up with TRBD2. Losses at the gene ends were 1 base for V and 1 base for J; bases not matched to a gene: 7. Germline lookup yields CDR1 SGHVS and CDR2 FQNEAQ. The length of the CDR3 is 16 residues. The CDR3 coding sequence is TGTGCCAGCAGCTTAGTGTCTAGCGGAGATTCCTACGAGCAGTACTTC. Encoded protein: CASSLVSSGDSYEQYF. The full variable domain, in which reference TRBV7-8 and TRBJ2-7 provide the parts outside the CDR3, is GAGVSQSPRYKVAKRGQDVALRCDPISGHVSLFWYQQALGQGPEFLTYFQNEAQLDKSGLPSDRFFAERPEGSVSTLKIQRTQQEDSAVYLCASSLVSSGDSYEQYFGPGTRLTVT.

The CDR3: CASSAGGEAFF. The CDR3 DNA is TGTGCCAGCAGCGCAGGAGGTGAAGCTTTCTTT. The chain combines TRBV13 with TRBJ1-1, with D unclear. In germline, CDR1 is PRHDT, CDR2 FYEKMQ (reference sequence). The CDR3 has 11 amino acids. Trimming pared 5 bases from V and 7 bases from J, leaving 8 bases between.

The V gene is TRBV2, the J gene TRBJ2-2; 8 positions agree with TRBD2. The V segment lost 4 bases and the J segment 6 bases; nucleotides outside the gene matches: 4. The germline gives CDR1 SNHLY, CDR2 FYNNEI. The CDR3 is made up of 14 amino acids. CDR3 protein: CASSGSGSSGELFF. The CDR3 region has the DNA TGTGCCAGCAGTGGAAGCGGGAGTTCCGGGGAGCTGTTTTTT. The full variable domain, in which reference TRBV2 and TRBJ2-2 provide the parts outside the CDR3, is EPEVTQTPSHQVTQMGQEVILRCVPISNHLYFYWYRQILGQKVEFLVSFYNNEISEKSEIFDDQFSVERPDGSNFTLKIRSTKLEDSAMYFCASSGSGSSGELFFGEGSRLTVL.

The chain combines TRBV7-8 with TRBJ2-5, with D perhaps matching TRBD2 (5 bases). Germline-derived CDR1 and CDR2 are SGHVS and FQNEAQ. CDR3 length: 14 amino acids. The V gene lost 5 bases and the J gene lost 1 base, with 11 bases spanning the gap. CDR3 in DNA: TGTGCCAGCAGCCGGACTTGGACCCAAGAGACCCAGTACTTC. Protein sequence: CASSRTWTQETQYF.

This rearrangement joins TRBV29-1 to TRBJ2-7; 7 bases align to TRBD1. The CDR3 has 13 amino acids. With 7 bases clipped from V and 0 bases from J, the junction kept 6 bases outside the gene matches. Germline V gene sequence: CDR1 SQVTM, CDR2 ANQGSEA. This CDR3 is CSAGQDPSYEQYF. The DNA of the CDR3 is TGCAGCGCTGGACAGGATCCCTCCTACGAGCAGTACTTC.

Comments on this clone: One end of the junction varies from germline; a read error may be responsible. The CDR3: CASSPRDFSNEQYF. CDR3 DNA sequence: TGTGCCAGCAGTCCCCGGGACTTCTCCAACGAGCAGTACTTC. The chain employs TRBV6-5 and TRBJ2-7; tentative D call: TRBD2 (6 bases). Germline V gene lookup returns CDR1 MNHEY and CDR2 SVGAGI. CDR3 length: 14 residues.

This clone was picked up one time. The J gene is TRBJ2-2, the V gene TRBV19; D may be TRBD2 (5 bases). This CDR3 region has 14 residues. Deletions cut 11 bases from V and 0 bases from J, with 13 bases between. The germline gives CDR1 LNHDA, CDR2 SQIVND (reference sequence). Written as DNA, the CDR3 is TGTGCCTGTATGGAGGCCACGAACACCGGGGAGCTGTTTTTT. Translation gives CACMEATNTGELFF. The whole variable domain, remainder taken from reference TRBV19 and TRBJ2-2, is DGGITQSPKYLFRKEGQNVTLSCEQNLNHDAMYWYRQDPGQGLRLIYYSQIVNDFQKGDIAEGYSVSREKKESFPLTVTSAQKNPTAFYLCACMEATNTGELFFGEGSRLTVL.

The V call is TRBV6-5, the J call TRBJ1-2; D remains ambiguous. This CDR3 is 13 amino acids long. Trimming stripped 10 bases from V and 3 bases from J, with 15 bases between. Germline CDR1 is MNHEY and CDR2 is SVGAGI. DNA for the CDR3: TGTGCCACCCGAGCGGTGCGAGACTATGGCTACACCTTC. Its protein product is CATRAVRDYGYTF.

The rearrangement joins TRBV6-5 to TRBJ2-1; 7 positions agree with TRBD1. Trimming cost V 0 bases and J 3 bases; bases outside gene matches: 2. Germline V gene sequence: CDR1 MNHEY, CDR2 SVGAGI. The length of the CDR3 is 15 residues. DNA for the CDR3: TGTGCCAGCAGTTACTCTCCAGGGGGCTACAATGAGCAGTTCTTC. This encodes CASSYSPGGYNEQFF.